This TCR beta chain was observed in a study of cytomegalovirus exposure and HLA in healthy donors. On the study more broadly: The approximately 720 first-cohort repertoires and the roughly 120 validation repertoires shared the same platform, a later analysis reported. Study findings and constraints: Specificity for CMV antigens was confirmed in vitro for three of the CMV-associated chains.

Separate from the approximately 600-subject first cohort was the roughly 120-subject validation cohort, to which the donors belonged. Germline values: CDR1 SGHRS, CDR2 YFSETQ. Germline trimming cut 2 bases from V and 4 bases from J; bases unmatched to any gene: 10. The CDR3 spans 17 residues. In this sample, this clone turned up once. No antigen is known for it. Only in-frame clones appear in the TCRdb table, and some are missing; sequencing was by immunoSEQ multiplex PCR. Of about 280,000 clones listed, around nine tenths are singletons. The chain carries TRBV5-1 and TRBJ2-1; the match to TRBD2 covers 9 bases. The specimen sequenced was PBMCs. This clonotype originated in a woman aged 18-30 years in good health and CMV-seronegative. CDR3 bases: TGCGCCAGCAGCTTAGGGACCCTAGCGGGGCTTTACAATGAGCAGTTCTTC. Protein sequence: CASSLGTLAGLYNEQFF. The full variable domain, with the rest looked up from reference TRBV5-1 and TRBJ2-1, is KAGVTQTPRYLIKTRGQQVTLSCSPISGHRSVSWYQQTPGQGLQFLFEYFSETQRNKGNFPGRFSGRQFSNSRSEMNVSTLELGDSALYLCASSLGTLAGLYNEQFFGPGTRLTVL.